This T cell receptor beta chain was found in a study of T-cell memory formation after mild COVID-19. Whole-study findings and limits: Clones that contracted from day 15 to 85 had balanced CD4/CD8; later expanders were CD4+ biased. Pre-infection memory contained some responding clones, which suggested that cross-reactive memory had joined. Clones that contracted clustered mainly in CM and EM if CD4+ and in EMRA if CD8+.

With constant-segment primers, 5'RACE yielded cDNA libraries of TCR alpha and TCR beta that carried sample barcodes and UMIs. MiXCR, applied by TCRdb to the 5' RACE reads, yields one record per CDR3 protein. The sample lists 190,000 or so distinct CDR3 sequences; 10% were seen once. Only a few counts were recorded for this clonotype. Its antigen is undetermined. Source material: PBMCs or a T cell subset sorted from them (not recorded which). The sequence derives from a young man who had mild COVID-19 (a few samples of this study predate the infection). Cell type and time point are not known.

The CDR3 DNA sequence: TGTGCCAGCAGTTTGGGGGGGGAGTTAGATACGCAGTATTTT. The encoded protein is CASSLGGELDTQYF. This chain connects TRBV28 to TRBJ2-3; 7 bases are a match to TRBD2. Germline CDR1 MDHEN, CDR2 SYDVKM. V lost 3 bases and J lost 5; bases outside the gene matches: 5. The CDR3 runs 14 residues. The whole variable domain, filled in from reference TRBV28 and TRBJ2-3, reads DVKVTQSSRYLVKRTGEKVFLECVQDMDHENMFWYRQDPGLGLRLIYFSYDVKMKEKGDIPEGYSVSREKKERFSLILESASTNQTSMYLCASSLGGELDTQYFGPGTRLTVL.